The T cell receptor (beta chain) under discussion was sequenced for a study of T cell responses to AZD1222 COVID-19 vaccine. Findings of the study overall: Baseline serology detected seropositivity in only six or seven AZD1222 recipients. Clonal diversity may have been underestimated, and the donors were mostly white British, with more females than males.

A word on this clone: Its antigen is currently unknown.

The CDR3 contains 16 residues. CDR1 is MDHEN, CDR2 SYDVKM, per germline. V lost 5 bases and J lost 5, with 20 bases in between. Clones were read by immunoSEQ multiplex PCR, and TCRdb kept only the in-frame ones, dropping some. This table has roughly 150,000 clones, about 90% appearing once. The specimen was peripheral blood, collected on day 0 of AZD1222 vaccination. This chain links TRBV28 with TRBJ2-3; D tentatively fits TRBD1 or TRBD2 (5 bases each). This TCR was sampled from an adult in good health. Written as DNA, the CDR3 is TGTGCCAGCAGTCACCCTGCTGAGGGGAGAGGAGATACGCAGTATTTT. Translation gives CASSHPAEGRGDTQYF.